Below are 2 T cell receptor beta chains sequenced from a single sample in a study of vaccination effects on CD4 cells after COVID-19. Viral peptide pools were used in the ViraFEST assay to expand antigen-specific CD4+ T cells, and sequencing came afterward. Cultured cells yielded isolated CD4+ T cells after roughly 11 days. Confirmation by PCR established that the person had SARS-CoV-2 infection between March and December 2020. Sequencing used immunoSEQ multiplex PCR; TCRdb keeps in-frame clones, though not all of them. The repertoire holds 55,000 to 90,000 clones, around 70% seen once, with about 4.7% in the top ten. These TCRs' antigens remain unknown. Here the sequenced sample was CD4+ T cells from PBMCs cultured with HIV peptides, taken before COVID-19 vaccination. The subset: HIV-1 Nef peptide pool negative control/reference culture. The receptor source for this set is a human donor who had a prior SARS-CoV-2 infection.

This chain uses TRBV5-5 with TRBJ1-2, with D possibly being TRBD1 (6 bases). V lost 4 bases and J 4 bases, leaving 14 bases between the germline ends. This CDR3 region has 14 residues. Germline CDR1 SGHKS, CDR2 YYEKEE (reference sequence). The CDR3 loop is CASSATGQSYGYTF. The DNA for the CDR3 is TGTGCCAGCAGCGCGACTGGACAGAGCTATGGCTACACCTTC.

This clone was recorded once. This sequence joins TRBV7-3 and TRBJ1-2, with a weak D call TRBD1 (6 bases). From germline, CDR1 is SGHTA and CDR2 FQGTGA. Trimming took 5 bases from V and 3 from J, leaving 19 bases between them. The CDR3 extends over 16 amino acids. As DNA, the CDR3 is TGTGCCAGCAGCCCAACCCCGAGGACAGACTACTATGGCTACACCTTC. This encodes CASSPTPRTDYYGYTF.